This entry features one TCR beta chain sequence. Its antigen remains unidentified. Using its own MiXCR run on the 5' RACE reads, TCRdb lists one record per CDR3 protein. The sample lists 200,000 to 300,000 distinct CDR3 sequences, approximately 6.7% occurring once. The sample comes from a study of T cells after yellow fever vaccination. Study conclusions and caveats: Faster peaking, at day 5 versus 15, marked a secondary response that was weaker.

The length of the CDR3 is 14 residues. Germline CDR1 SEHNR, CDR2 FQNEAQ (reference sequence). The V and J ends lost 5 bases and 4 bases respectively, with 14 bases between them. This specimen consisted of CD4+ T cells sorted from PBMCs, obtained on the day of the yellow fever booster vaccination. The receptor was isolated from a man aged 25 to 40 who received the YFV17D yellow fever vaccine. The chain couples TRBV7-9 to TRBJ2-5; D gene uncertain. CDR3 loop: CASSPSPGGETQYF. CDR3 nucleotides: TGTGCCAGCAGCCCGTCCCCCGGTGGAGAGACCCAGTACTTC.